A selection of T cell receptor beta chains follows, all from one sample in a study of radiotherapy plus CTLA-4 blockade in lung cancer. Here immunoSEQ multiplex PCR was the method, and the copy in TCRdb shows in-frame clones only, minus some. The table shows around 40,000 clones, with about 70% occurring only once. The source material was peripheral blood, sampled from a patient treated with radiotherapy plus ipilimumab. The receptor source for this set is a human donor with non-small cell lung cancer who had stable disease on radiotherapy plus ipilimumab. CDR3s include the opening cysteine and the closing phenylalanine or tryptophan.

j_call v_call cdr3_aa
TRBJ2-2 TRBV19 CASSIRGTAGELFF
TRBJ2-5 TRBV9 CASSGSGGRETQYF
TRBJ2-3 TRBV18 CASSPGGGTDTQYF
TRBJ1-2 TRBV19 CATADSGFYGYTF
TRBJ1-1 TRBV30 CAWKWTGTGEKTFF
TRBJ2-5 TRBV6-6 CASSYSRETQYF
TRBJ1-5 TRBV27 CASRRTGASNQPQHF
TRBJ2-1 TRBV5-1 CASSPPGTGFAEQFF
TRBJ1-4 TRBV29-1 CSVLGQGGGEKLFF
TRBJ1-2 TRBV5-8 CASSSDRGLGGYTF
TRBJ2-3 TRBV19 CASSIATGTAPRSTQYF
TRBJ2-2 TRBV6-5 CASSRDSLDTGELFF
TRBJ1-1 TRBV19 CASSRETGNTEAFF
TRBJ2-7 TRBV19 CASSIGTASYEQYF
TRBJ2-2 TRBV5-1 CASTFSGANTGELFF
TRBJ1-6 TRBV18 CASSPRAGAVNSPLHF
TRBJ1-6 TRBV7-9 CASSPATGQNNSPLHF
TRBJ2-5 TRBV18 CASSRDREETQYF
TRBJ2-7 TRBV30 CAWSVPPDSRYF
TRBJ1-6 TRBV27 CASSLLDSYNSPLHF
TRBJ2-6 TRBV2 CASRGGGTGPSGANVLTF
TRBJ2-1 TRBV28 CASSSVLAGYYNEQFF
TRBJ2-1 TRBV7-2 CASSAAGVSYNEQFF
TRBJ1-3 TRBV12-5 CASGQIQGSSGNTIYF
TRBJ1-2 TRBV18 CASSPGAGYTF
TRBJ1-4 TRBV18 CASSRQGTNEKLFF
TRBJ2-2 TRBV5-4 CASSQKTGNTGELFF
TRBJ1-2 TRBV10-3 CATSSTDDYGYTF
TRBJ2-5 TRBV6-5 CASSYSSGGGETQYF
TRBJ1-1 TRBV7-9 CASSSAESTGRHTEAFF
TRBJ1-4 TRBV29-1 CSVAGTGNEKLFF
TRBJ1-1 TRBV7-6 CASSLWDRGEALF
TRBJ2-7 TRBV2 CASSDSWDRSYEQYF
TRBJ1-2 TRBV30 CAWKGTGFYGYTF
TRBJ2-3 TRBV5-1 CASSGLAGESTDTQYF
TRBJ1-4 TRBV15 CATSGTSASLKLFF
TRBJ1-3 TRBV2 CASSARGEVSGNTIYF
TRBJ2-3 TRBV7-9 CASSLARPADTQYF
TRBJ1-4 TRBV7-9 CASSPTRGQGVEKLFF
TRBJ2-5 TRBV27 CASGGIQGWWETQYF
TRBJ1-5 TRBV10-3 CAISESQYSNQPQHF
TRBJ2-3 TRBV7-9 CASSSSQAGGSTDTQYF